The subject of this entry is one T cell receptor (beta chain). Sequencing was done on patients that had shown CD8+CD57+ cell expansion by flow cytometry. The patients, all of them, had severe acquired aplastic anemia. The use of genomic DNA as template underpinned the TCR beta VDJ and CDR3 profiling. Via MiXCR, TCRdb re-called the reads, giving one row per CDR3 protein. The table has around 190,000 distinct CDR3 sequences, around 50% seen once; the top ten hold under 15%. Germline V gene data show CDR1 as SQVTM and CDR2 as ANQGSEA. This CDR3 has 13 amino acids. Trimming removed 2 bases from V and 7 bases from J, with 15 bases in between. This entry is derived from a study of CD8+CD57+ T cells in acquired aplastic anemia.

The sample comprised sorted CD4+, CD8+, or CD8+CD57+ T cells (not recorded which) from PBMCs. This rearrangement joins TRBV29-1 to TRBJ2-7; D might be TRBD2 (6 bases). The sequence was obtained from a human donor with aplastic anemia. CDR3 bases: TGCAGCGTTGAACGGGGGTTGGGTGAAGAGCAGTACTTC. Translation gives CSVERGLGEEQYF.